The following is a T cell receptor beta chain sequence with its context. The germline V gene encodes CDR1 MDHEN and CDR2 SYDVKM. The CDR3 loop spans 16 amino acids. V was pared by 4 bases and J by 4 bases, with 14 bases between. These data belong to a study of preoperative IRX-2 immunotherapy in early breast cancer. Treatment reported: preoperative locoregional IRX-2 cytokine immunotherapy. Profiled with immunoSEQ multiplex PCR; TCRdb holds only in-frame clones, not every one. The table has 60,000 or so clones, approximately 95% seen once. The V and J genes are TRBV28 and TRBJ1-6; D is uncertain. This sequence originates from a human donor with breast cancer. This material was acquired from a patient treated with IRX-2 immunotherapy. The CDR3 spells CASSSPGSQYNSPLHF. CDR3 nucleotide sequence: TGTGCCAGCAGTTCCCCGGGGAGCCAGTATAATTCACCCCTCCACTTT.